The 12 T cell receptor beta chains below were found in one sample sequenced in a study of cytomegalovirus exposure and HLA in healthy donors. Profiling relied on immunoSEQ multiplex PCR, and the TCRdb table lists in-frame clones only, not all of them. The table records 45,000 to 70,000 clones, about nine tenths of them present only once. The sequenced sample was PBMCs. The receptors stem from a young man in good health and CMV-seronegative.

The CDR3 region is CASSSDPQLAGVDEQYF. The CDR3 DNA reads as TGTGCCAGCAGTTCGGACCCCCAACTAGCGGGAGTGGACGAGCAGTACTTC. The rearrangement joins TRBV28 to TRBJ2-7, with 11 bases matching TRBD2. This CDR3 comprises 17 residues. The ends lost 4 bases at V and 5 bases at J; junction bases unmatched: 13. Looked up from germline, CDR1 is MDHEN and CDR2 is SYDVKM.

The V call is TRBV4-3, the J call TRBJ1-1; D remains unclear. The CDR3 loop spans 13 amino acids. Trimming took 1 base from V and 10 from J, leaving 13 bases between them. Germline V gives CDR1 LGHNA, CDR2 YSLEER. The CDR3 here is CASSQAQSAGAFF. The DNA of the CDR3 is TGCGCCAGCAGCCAAGCGCAGAGCGCTGGAGCTTTCTTT.

The rearrangement uses TRBV15 and TRBJ1-1; a weak D match, TRBD1 (6 bases). This CDR3 is 14 amino acids long. The germline gives CDR1 LNHNV, CDR2 YYDKDF (reference sequence). V lost 6 bases to trimming and J lost 0 bases, with 11 bases between them. The DNA for the CDR3 is TGTGCCACCAGGGAGACAGGACTGAACACTGAAGCTTTCTTT. Amino acid sequence: CATRETGLNTEAFF.

The chain is built from TRBV15 and TRBJ1-2; 9 bases fit TRBD1. V trimming: 3 bases; J trimming: 6 bases; junction bases outside the gene matches: 8. This CDR3 comprises 15 residues. Per germline, CDR1 LNHNV and CDR2 YYDKDF (reference sequence). CDR3 loop: CATSSRDRDRDGYTF. CDR3 DNA: TGTGCCACCAGCAGCCGGGACAGGGACAGAGATGGCTACACCTTC.

The chain is built from TRBV5-6 and TRBJ2-5; possible D gene TRBD2, 5 bases. V dropped 2 bases and J dropped 4 bases, with 12 bases sitting between them. The CDR3 totals 14 residues. Germline CDR1 is SGHDT and CDR2 is YYEEEE. The CDR3, as DNA: TGTGCCAGCAGCTTAATTACTAGTTTAGAGACCCAGTACTTC. Amino acids: CASSLITSLETQYF.

This chain uses TRBV18 with TRBJ2-5; 12 bases are shared with TRBD2. CDR1 is KGHSH, CDR2 LQKENI, per germline. The junction had 5 bases not matched to a gene; V was cut back by 2 bases and J by 4 bases. The CDR3 covers 16 residues. CDR3 DNA: TGTGCCAGCTCACCAAGACTAGCGGGAGAAGGAGAGACCCAGTACTTC. It encodes CASSPRLAGEGETQYF.

The gene calls are TRBV7-3 and TRBJ2-3, with 9 bases aligning to TRBD2. Germline loops: CDR1 SGHTA, CDR2 FQGTGA. The J segment lost 1 base and the V segment lost 5 bases, leaving 7 bases of the junction unmatched. The CDR3 runs to 16 residues. The CDR3 DNA reads TGTGCCAGCAGCAAATGGGCGGGAGGGGGCACAGATACGCAGTATTTT. This encodes CASSKWAGGGTDTQYF.

The chain carries TRBV11-2 and TRBJ1-5; D may be TRBD1 (6 bases). The CDR3 has 13 amino acids. V was clipped by 1 base and J by 12 bases, with 13 bases between them. CDR1 is SGHAT, CDR2 FQNNGV, per germline. The CDR3: CASSLGGGGLQHF. DNA for the CDR3: TGTGCCAGCAGCTTAGGGGGCGGGGGGCTCCAGCATTTT.

The chain links TRBV2 to TRBJ2-7, with D tentatively TRBD2 (5 bases). Germline V gene data show CDR1 as SNHLY and CDR2 as FYNNEI. CDR3 length equals 14 residues. V lost 6 bases and J lost 2, with 14 bases in between. The chain's CDR3 is CASRKDSMPYEQYF. In nucleotides, the CDR3 is TGTGCCAGCAGGAAGGACTCAATGCCCTACGAGCAGTACTTC.

The J gene is TRBJ2-7, the V gene TRBV4-2; TRBD2 matches 7 bases. V shed 3 bases, J shed 2 bases, and the junction held 7 bases outside the gene matches. CDR1 and CDR2 from the germline V gene are LGHNA and YNFKEQ. The CDR3 runs 15 residues. The CDR3 is CASSQSGTVTYEQYF. Here the CDR3 DNA reads TGTGCCAGCAGCCAGAGCGGGACGGTTACCTACGAGCAGTACTTC.

The V and J genes are TRBV15 and TRBJ1-4; D remains ambiguous. This CDR3 is built from 15 residues. The V gene lost 0 bases and the J gene lost 5 bases, with 10 bases spanning the gap. Per germline, CDR1 LNHNV and CDR2 YYDKDF (reference sequence). CDR3 in amino acids: CATSRDSGLNEKLFF. The CDR3 nucleotides are TGTGCCACCAGCAGAGATTCCGGGTTAAATGAAAAACTGTTTTTT.

The chain uses TRBV9 and TRBJ2-7; a weak D match, TRBD1 (6 bases). CDR3 length: 14 residues. The V end lost 3 bases, the J end lost 7 bases, and 17 bases lay between the germline ends. Germline-derived CDR1 and CDR2 are SGDLS and YYNGEE. CDR3 nucleotides: TGTGCCAGCAGCGCCTCTACAGGGTCGGGTGAGCAGTACTTC. Translating gives CASSASTGSGEQYF.